This T cell receptor beta chain was sequenced during a study of blood T cell repertoires in COVID-19. The V end was cut by 0 bases, the J end by 0 bases, with 7 bases between. The CDR3 totals 15 residues. The V gene's germline CDR1 is SGDLS and CDR2 YYNGEE. Profiled with immunoSEQ multiplex PCR; TCRdb holds only in-frame clones, not every one. Of approximately 400,000 clones in the sample, roughly 90% are singletons; the top ten hold over 0.7%. The sequence came from a woman between 35 and 50 years old who had been exposed to COVID-19. Material: PBMCs or T cells enriched from blood (not recorded which). V and J are TRBV9 and TRBJ2-4, with D maybe TRBD1 (6 bases). CDR3 bases: TGTGCCAGCAGCGTAGGGACAGTAGCCAAAAACATTCAGTACTTC. This sequence encodes CASSVGTVAKNIQYF.